A selection of T cell receptor beta chains follows, all from one sample in a study of blood T cell repertoires in COVID-19. Profiled with immunoSEQ multiplex PCR; TCRdb holds only in-frame clones, not every one. The table lists more than 75,000 clones, roughly 90% of them singletons. Material for sequencing was peripheral blood. Receptors were obtained from a man over 45 with COVID-19, enrolled during active disease. Both conserved end residues are part of each CDR3. Only some rows state a clone size, as once, few, many or a class for expanded clones.

once	TRBV2	TRBJ1-4	CASSAGQRGEKLFF
-	TRBV6-5	TRBJ1-2	CAREGCGYTF
few	TRBV7-3	TRBJ1-1	CASSREGNTEAFF
-	TRBV5-4	TRBJ2-3	CASRPSGLTDTQYF
-	TRBV10-3	TRBJ1-1	CAISESRFRAEAFF
-	TRBV2	TRBJ2-7	CASSAYAGSYEQYF
-	TRBV5-1	TRBJ1-2	CASRETDYGYTF
-	TRBV24-1	TRBJ2-4	CATSEIPGQGFWRAKNIQYF
-	TRBV10-3	TRBJ1-2	CAISDLAGEFGYTF
-	TRBV28	TRBJ1-3	CATTGMGKYTIYF
once	TRBV5-1	TRBJ2-1	CASSHRETAYNEQFF
-	TRBV3-1/TRBV3-2	TRBJ1-1	CASSRPGRLNTEAFF
-	TRBV4-2	TRBJ1-6	CASSQNSRDRGDNSPLHF
-	TRBV2	TRBJ1-2	CASSEEVNGYGYTF
-	TRBV19	TRBJ1-3	CASNEHPGSGNTIYF
-	TRBV2	TRBJ2-5	CASSGPSGGGETQYF
-	TRBV5-5	TRBJ2-7	CASSFSLYEQYF
-	TRBV5-1	TRBJ2-7	CASSSYNQGYEQYF
few	TRBV5-4	TRBJ1-1	CASSLDRTGGFTEAFF
-	TRBV3-1/TRBV3-2	TRBJ2-2	CASSQDRRMSGSLTGELFF
-	TRBV14	TRBJ1-2	CASSQGGVGGYTF
-	TRBV7-9	TRBJ2-5	CALRPAETQYF
-	TRBV5-1	TRBJ2-3	CASSADSGVADTQYF
-	TRBV10-3	TRBJ1-2	CAIRPLQGAGYGYTF
-	TRBV7-2	TRBJ2-7	CASSLGGGGTDEQYF
-	TRBV6-1	TRBJ2-3	CASSDYTDTQYF
-	TRBV2	TRBJ1-5	CASSAGTVDQPQHF
-	TRBV4-3	TRBJ1-2	CASSQDLGQVDGYTF
-	TRBV5-1	TRBJ1-4	CASSLPLGGSEKLFF
-	TRBV28	TRBJ2-7	CASSEQSRDYYEQYF
-	TRBV7-6	TRBJ1-2	CASSPNRGYGYTF
-	TRBV7-9	TRBJ1-5	CASSLNTGSGNQPQHF
-	TRBV29-1	TRBJ2-2	CSVARGTANTGELFF
-	TRBV14	TRBJ2-5	CASSRTQGVGETQYF
-	TRBV6-6	TRBJ1-2	CASSYGQGDNYGYTF
-	TRBV6-2/TRBV6-3	TRBJ2-7	CASSLTTGPYEQYF
-	TRBV6-6	TRBJ1-6	CASSYIGTGGNSPLHF
-	TRBV6-2/TRBV6-3	TRBJ2-7	CASSTGQEIYEQYF
-	TRBV19	TRBJ2-7	CASSIGGQGSYEQYF
-	TRBV30	TRBJ2-4	CAWTSQGAKNIQYF
-	TRBV6-5	TRBJ1-5	CASKRGQGRDQPQHF
-	TRBV2	TRBJ1-1	CASSTENTEAFF
-	TRBV21-1	TRBJ1-2	CASSLFLTVNYGYTF
-	TRBV4-2	TRBJ2-1	CASSQVDLAGGRSYNEQFF
few	TRBV6-6	TRBJ2-3	CASSLPGSDTQYF
-	TRBV6-5	TRBJ2-7	CASSYSRGNYEQYF
-	TRBV21-1	TRBJ1-4	CASSKGERGLRLGEKLFF
-	TRBV28	TRBJ2-5	CASSLQSRLTGAQYF
-	TRBV19	TRBJ2-3	CASSPRWGVPTDTQYF
-	TRBV15	TRBJ1-4	CATSRSPTAATNEKLFF
-	TRBV11-3	TRBJ2-2	CASSSGVGSSAGELFF